The 20 T cell receptor beta chains reported below all come from one sample, sequenced in a study of T cell changes during pregnancy in multiple sclerosis. Produced via immunoSEQ multiplex PCR; TCRdb's table is partial and in-frame only. The sample lists some 90,000 clones; more than 90% were seen once. Sample: peripheral blood, taken in the first trimester of pregnancy. Every receptor here comes from a female donor with multiple sclerosis, enrolled in a pregnancy study.

This sequence joins TRBV10-3 and TRBJ1-3; perhaps TRBD1 as D (5 bases). Trimming left V 7 bases short and J 2 bases short, with 6 bases between. The CDR3 spans 12 residues. The germline gives CDR1 ENHRY, CDR2 SYGVKD. This chain's CDR3 is CAIKGAGNTIYF. As DNA, the CDR3 is TGTGCCATCAAAGGGGCTGGAAACACCATATATTTT.

CDR3 residues: CSVEAGGNEQFF. The CDR3, as DNA: TGCAGCGTTGAAGCGGGAGGGAATGAGCAGTTCTTC. The chain links TRBV29-1 to TRBJ2-1, with 8 bases lining up with TRBD2. Germline CDR1 and CDR2: SQVTM and ANQGSEA. The CDR3 totals 12 residues. V shed 1 base, J shed 7 bases, and the junction held 0 bases outside the gene matches.

V gene TRBV7-2 combines with J gene TRBJ2-7, with a possible D match to TRBD2 (5 bases). The V gene's germline CDR1 is SGHTA and CDR2 FQGNSA. The CDR3 is made up of 13 amino acids. V was clipped by 7 bases and J by 3 bases, with 13 bases between them. The CDR3 spells CASTYGLSYEQYF. In DNA, the CDR3 is TGTGCCAGCACCTACGGACTGAGCTACGAGCAGTACTTC.

The chain couples TRBV28 to TRBJ1-2; D unresolved. The V and J ends lost 1 base and 8 bases respectively, with 8 bases between them. The CDR3 covers 12 residues. The germline V gene encodes CDR1 MDHEN and CDR2 SYDVKM. The CDR3 protein is CASSLFALGYTF. CDR3 sequence (DNA): TGTGCCAGCAGTTTATTCGCGTTGGGCTACACCTTC.

The J gene is TRBJ1-1, the V gene TRBV10-3; 8 nucleotides line up with TRBD1. Germline lookup yields CDR1 ENHRY and CDR2 SYGVKD. The CDR3 consists of 14 residues. V was clipped by 6 bases and J by 1 base; unmatched bases: 4. The CDR3 coding sequence is TGTGCCATCAGGTATGGACAGGGGAACACTGAAGCTTTCTTT. It specifies CAIRYGQGNTEAFF.

The chain recombines TRBV10-3 with TRBJ2-5, with 9 positions matching TRBD2. The CDR3 covers 15 residues. The germline V gene encodes CDR1 ENHRY and CDR2 SYGVKD. J was trimmed by 4 bases and V by 11 bases; bases with no gene match: 14. The CDR3, as DNA: TGTGCCTCCAGGCGGGGGGGCGGGGTCCCAGAGACCCAGTACTTC. Translated, it gives CASRRGGGVPETQYF.

The chain combines TRBV28 with TRBJ1-5; D call uncertain. The V end lost 5 bases, the J end lost 6 bases, and 8 bases lay between the germline ends. CDR1 is MDHEN and CDR2 is SYDVKM in the germline V gene. The length of the CDR3 is 12 residues. This CDR3 is CASSVASQPQHF. The CDR3, as DNA: TGTGCCAGCAGTGTAGCTAGTCAGCCCCAGCATTTT. The full variable domain, completed using reference TRBV28 and TRBJ1-5, is DVKVTQSSRYLVKRTGEKVFLECVQDMDHENMFWYRQDPGLGLRLIYFSYDVKMKEKGDIPEGYSVSREKKERFSLILESASTNQTSMYLCASSVASQPQHFGDGTRLSIL.

The rearrangement links TRBV6-1 to TRBJ2-7; the D is unclear. V dropped 3 bases and J dropped 0 bases, with 9 bases sitting between them. The CDR3 has 14 amino acids. From germline, CDR1 is MNHNS and CDR2 SASEGT. The DNA for the CDR3 is TGTGCCAGCAGTGAGGCAGGCCGCTCCTACGAGCAGTACTTC. Its protein product is CASSEAGRSYEQYF.

This clone was observed a few times. The chain joins TRBV7-8 to TRBJ2-4; the D is unclear. Trimming stripped 8 bases from V and 5 bases from J, with 13 bases between. CDR1 and CDR2 (germline): SGHVS, FQNEAQ. The CDR3 contains 13 residues. The CDR3 loop reads CASVESNENIQYF. The CDR3 bases are TGTGCCAGCGTCGAGAGTAACGAAAACATTCAGTACTTC.

The CDR3 nucleotides read TGTGCCACCGGGACACTCCAAGAGACCCAGTACTTC. This gives the protein CATGTLQETQYF. The chain employs TRBV15 and TRBJ2-5; D is possibly TRBD1 (6 bases). Looked up from germline, CDR1 is LNHNV and CDR2 is YYDKDF (reference sequence). Trimming removed 8 bases from V and 1 base from J, with 8 bases in between. The CDR3 is 12 residues long.

The chain joins TRBV5-1 to TRBJ1-5; 8 bases are a match to TRBD1. Unmatched junction bases numbered 5, after V lost 3 bases and J lost 3 bases. In germline, CDR1 is SGHRS, CDR2 YFSETQ. The CDR3 spans 15 residues. The CDR3 sequence: CASSSTGGTNQPQHF. CDR3 in DNA: TGCGCCAGCAGCTCTACAGGGGGGACCAATCAGCCCCAGCATTTT.

The genes are TRBV6-1 and TRBJ1-5; 9 nucleotides agree with TRBD1. The CDR3 loop spans 15 amino acids. Germline CDR1 reads MNHNS; CDR2 reads SASEGT. The V segment lost 6 bases and the J segment 4 bases; nucleotides outside the gene matches: 7. The DNA of the CDR3 is TGTGCCAGCAGGGGACAGGGACCGTTGAATCAGCCCCAGCATTTT. This encodes CASRGQGPLNQPQHF.

This sequence joins TRBV18 and TRBJ2-6; possible D gene TRBD2, 6 bases. This CDR3 spans 18 amino acids. The V gene's germline CDR1 is KGHSH and CDR2 LQKENI. The V and J ends lost 3 bases and 2 bases respectively, with 17 bases between them. CDR3 sequence (DNA): TGTGCCAGCTCACCCCCTAGGGACGGGAGAACTGGGGCCAACGTCCTGACTTTC. This sequence encodes CASSPPRDGRTGANVLTF.

The chain combines TRBV11-2 with TRBJ2-1, with 8 bases matching TRBD2. V dropped 2 bases and J dropped 9; count of bases not matched to a gene: 9. The germline V gene encodes CDR1 SGHAT and CDR2 FQNNGV. The CDR3 runs to 15 residues. The CDR3 DNA sequence: TGTGCCAGCAGCTTAACCAGCGGGAGAGGTGGTGAGCAGTTCTTC. Protein: CASSLTSGRGGEQFF.

The V call is TRBV5-1, the J call TRBJ2-3; 14 bases line up with TRBD2. The V segment lost 7 bases and the J segment 0 bases; nucleotides outside the gene matches: 10. Germline V gene data show CDR1 as SGHRS and CDR2 as YFSETQ. The CDR3 sequence is 18 residues long. The CDR3 loop is CASGKGTSGSLSTDTQYF. As DNA, the CDR3 is TGCGCCAGCGGAAAAGGGACTAGCGGGAGTCTAAGCACAGATACGCAGTATTTT.

V is TRBV11-3 and J is TRBJ2-1; 9 bases are shared with TRBD2. The V gene's germline CDR1 is SGHNT and CDR2 YENEEA. Unmatched junction bases numbered 6, after V lost 0 bases and J lost 9 bases. The length of the CDR3 is 15 residues. CDR3 region: CASSLDSGSRGEQFF. The CDR3 nucleotides are TGTGCCAGCAGCTTAGATAGCGGGAGTAGAGGTGAGCAGTTCTTC.

Written as DNA, the CDR3 is TGCGCCAGCAGCTTCGTTAGCTCCTACGAGCAGTACTTC. It is translated as CASSFVSSYEQYF. This chain links TRBV5-1 with TRBJ2-7; D unresolved. V gave up 2 bases and J gave up 0 bases, with 6 bases separating them. Germline V gives CDR1 SGHRS, CDR2 YFSETQ. CDR3 size: 13 residues.

J is TRBJ2-1 and V is TRBV5-6; 7 bases agree with TRBD1. This CDR3 spans 15 amino acids. The V gene end was trimmed by 5 bases and the J gene end by 4 bases; junction bases not matched to a gene: 9. Germline lookup yields CDR1 SGHDT and CDR2 YYEEEE. For the CDR3, the DNA is TGTGCCAGCAGTACGGGTTACAGGGGATACAATGAGCAGTTCTTC. Translated: CASSTGYRGYNEQFF.

This sequence joins TRBV28 and TRBJ1-5; 7 bases are a match to TRBD1. In germline, CDR1 is MDHEN, CDR2 SYDVKM. V was pared by 5 bases and J by 4 bases, with 8 bases of the junction left unmatched. The CDR3 contains 15 residues. CDR3 protein: CASSRQTGQNQPQHF. CDR3 nucleotides: TGTGCCAGCAGTCGGCAGACAGGGCAGAATCAGCCCCAGCATTTT.

The chain carries TRBV28 and TRBJ2-3; D is uncertain. CDR1 is MDHEN and CDR2 is SYDVKM in the germline V gene. Trimming removed 4 bases at V and 14 bases at J, with 16 bases between. The CDR3 loop spans 12 amino acids. The CDR3, as DNA: TGTGCCAGCAGTTCCCTCCGGCTAGAAAGGTATTTT. Translating it yields CASSSLRLERYF.